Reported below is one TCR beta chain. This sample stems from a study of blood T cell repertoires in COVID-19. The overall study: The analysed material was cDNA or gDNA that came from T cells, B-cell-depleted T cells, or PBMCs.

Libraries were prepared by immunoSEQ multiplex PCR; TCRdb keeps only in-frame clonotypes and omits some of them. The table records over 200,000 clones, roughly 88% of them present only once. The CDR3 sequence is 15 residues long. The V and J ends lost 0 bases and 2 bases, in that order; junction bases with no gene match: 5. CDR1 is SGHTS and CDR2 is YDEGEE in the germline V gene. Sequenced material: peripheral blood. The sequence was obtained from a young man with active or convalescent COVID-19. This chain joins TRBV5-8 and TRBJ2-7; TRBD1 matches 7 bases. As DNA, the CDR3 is TGTGCCAGCAGCTTGGCGGGACAGACGGCCTACGAGCAGTACTTC. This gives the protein CASSLAGQTAYEQYF.